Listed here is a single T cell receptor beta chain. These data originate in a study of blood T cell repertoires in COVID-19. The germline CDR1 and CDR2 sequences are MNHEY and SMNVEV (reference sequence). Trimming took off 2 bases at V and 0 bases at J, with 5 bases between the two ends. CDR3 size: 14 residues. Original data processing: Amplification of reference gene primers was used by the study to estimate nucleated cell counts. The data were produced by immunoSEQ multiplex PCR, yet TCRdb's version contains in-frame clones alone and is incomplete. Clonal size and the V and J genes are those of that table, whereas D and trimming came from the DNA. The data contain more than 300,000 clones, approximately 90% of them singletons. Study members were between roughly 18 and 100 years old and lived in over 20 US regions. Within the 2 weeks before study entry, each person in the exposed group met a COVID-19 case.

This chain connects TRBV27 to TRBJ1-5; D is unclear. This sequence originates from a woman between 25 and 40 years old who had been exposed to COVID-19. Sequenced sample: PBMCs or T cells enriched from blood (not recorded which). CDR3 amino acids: CASSLPGSNQPQHF. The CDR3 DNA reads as TGTGCCAGCAGTTTACCGGGTAGCAATCAGCCCCAGCATTTT.